This T cell receptor (beta chain) came from a study of T cells in Graves' hyperthyroidism and ophthalmopathy. With 0 bases removed from V and 4 bases from J, the gap between germline ends came to 15 bases. Germline loops: CDR1 DFQATT, CDR2 SNEGSKA (reference sequence). This CDR3 comprises 15 residues. Regarding the study as a whole: Among thyroid clonotypes expanded above 0.001, most also appeared in blood.

There are a few counts of this clonotype. Its specificity is unknown. The investigators amplified TCR beta CDR3 regions from RNA transcripts. First-round RT-PCR with HTBI primers amplified the TCR CDR3 region. TCRdb itself ran the multiplex PCR reads through MiXCR, one entry per CDR3 protein. This sample has about 840,000 distinct CDR3 sequences, with roughly 40% found just once. The sample taken for sequencing was blood. The receptor comes from a man younger than 35 with Graves' hyperthyroidism. The V call is TRBV20-1, the J call TRBJ1-2; tentative D call: TRBD1 (6 bases). The CDR3 sequence: CSARDRGGGVYGYTF. Written as DNA, the CDR3 is TGCAGTGCTAGAGATCGTGGGGGCGGCGTCTATGGCTACACCTTC.